This note documents a single TCR beta chain sequence. Method: immunoSEQ multiplex PCR; TCRdb's copy keeps in-frame clones and lacks some. The table has 150,000 to 180,000 clones, around 83% seen once. The source of the sample is a study of blood T cell repertoires in COVID-19. For the study at large: T cells, B-cell-depleted T cells, or PBMCs provided the cDNA or gDNA that served as material.

The CDR3 contains 16 residues. Germline V CDR1 and CDR2: KGHSH, LQKENI. J lost 8 bases, V lost 4 bases, and 12 bases had no gene match. This chain joins TRBV18 and TRBJ1-2, with 11 positions matching TRBD1. The sequence derives from an older woman with acute or convalescent COVID-19. The source material was peripheral blood. In DNA form, the CDR3 reads TGTGCCAGCTCACTACAATCGGACAGGGGGCGTGAAGGCTACACCTTC. It is translated as CASSLQSDRGREGYTF. Filled out from reference TRBV18 and TRBJ1-2, the complete variable domain reads NAGVMQNPRHLVRRRGQEARLRCSPMKGHSHVYWYRQLPEEGLKFMVYLQKENIIDESGMPKERFSAEFPKEGPSILRIQQVVRGDSAAYFCASSLQSDRGREGYTFGSGTRLTVV.